The source of this T cell receptor beta chain is a study of vaccination and CD4 T cells after COVID-19. Treatment noted: roughly 10-day PBMC culture with coronavirus spike peptide pools or control peptides (ViraFEST assay). Remarks on this clonotype: Its specificity is unknown.

An Oncomine TCR Beta short-read assay was used to sequence the DNA from cultured CD4+ T cells. TCRdb reanalysed the PCR reads using MiXCR and keeps one entry per CDR3 protein. This table has more than 9,000 distinct CDR3 sequences, 50% to 75% appearing once. The receptor's source is a human donor who had recovered from COVID-19. The sample comprised CD4+ T cells from blood, cultured in vitro.

CDR3 sequence: CASSPPGQQETQYF. DNA of the CDR3: TGTGCCAGCAGCCCCCCCGGGCAGCAAGAGACCCAGTACTTC. The chain joins TRBV5-4 to TRBJ2-5; D not resolved. Germline CDR1 SGHNT, CDR2 YYREEE (reference sequence). V shed 4 bases and J shed 2 bases, with 12 bases lying between them. This CDR3 region has 14 residues.